This entry lists 14 T cell receptor beta chains sequenced from one sample in a study of blood T cell repertoires in COVID-19. Sequenced by immunoSEQ multiplex PCR; TCRdb stores in-frame clones only, minus some. The sample has 200,000 to 250,000 clones; approximately 83% are singletons. Material for sequencing was PBMCs or T cells enriched from blood (not recorded which). Receptor source: a woman aged 40 to 50 with acute COVID-19.

The V and J genes are TRBV29-1 and TRBJ2-7, with 9 positions matching TRBD2. Germline V gives CDR1 SQVTM, CDR2 ANQGSEA. Trimming cost V 7 bases and J 2 bases; bases outside gene matches: 3. The CDR3 length is 12 residues. As DNA, the CDR3 is TGCAGCGCCCTAGCGGGGACCTACGAGCAGTACTTC. As protein: CSALAGTYEQYF.

There are a few counts of this clone. The CDR3 spells CASGTSVKETQYF. DNA for the CDR3: TGTGCCAGCGGAACTAGCGTCAAAGAGACCCAGTACTTC. V is TRBV27 and J is TRBJ2-5; 7 bases match TRBD2. From germline, CDR1 is MNHEY and CDR2 SMNVEV (reference sequence). The J segment lost 3 bases and the V segment lost 8 bases, leaving 6 bases of the junction unmatched. The CDR3 has 13 amino acids.

V and J are TRBV29-1 and TRBJ1-1; D may be TRBD1 (6 bases). Trimming removed 5 bases at V and 6 bases at J, with 13 bases between. The CDR3 sequence is 12 residues long. The germline gives CDR1 SQVTM, CDR2 ANQGSEA. The CDR3: CSVLQGRAEAFF. Written as DNA, the CDR3 is TGCAGCGTTCTGCAGGGGCGGGCTGAAGCTTTCTTT. Using reference TRBV29-1 and TRBJ1-1 for the parts outside the CDR3, the full variable domain is SAVISQKPSRDICQRGTSLTIQCQVDSQVTMMFWYRQQPGQSLTLIATANQGSEATYESGFVIDKFPISRPNLTFSTLTVSNMSPEDSSIYLCSVLQGRAEAFFGQGTRLTVV.

The V call is TRBV2, the J call TRBJ1-5; 7 bases line up with TRBD1. In germline, CDR1 is SNHLY, CDR2 FYNNEI. The V and J ends lost 4 bases and 2 bases, in that order; junction bases with no gene match: 2. This CDR3 is 14 amino acids long. In DNA, the CDR3 is TGTGCCAGCAGTGGGCAGGGGGGCAATCAGCCCCAGCATTTT. This sequence encodes CASSGQGGNQPQHF.

The chain combines TRBV6-2 or TRBV6-3 with TRBJ1-4; no clear D. V lost 6 bases to trimming and J lost 6 bases, with 14 bases between them. CDR3 size: 14 residues. The germline gives CDR1 MNHEY, CDR2 SVGEGT. The CDR3 loop is CASSARTDYEKLFF. The DNA of the CDR3 is TGTGCCAGCAGCGCCAGGACGGACTATGAAAAACTGTTTTTT.

In its sample, this clone was seen once. The chain couples TRBV27 to TRBJ2-7; a weak D match, TRBD2 (5 bases). Between the trimmed V and J ends, which lost 2 bases and 6 bases, there was a span of 20 bases. The length of the CDR3 is 16 residues. Germline loops: CDR1 MNHEY, CDR2 SMNVEV (reference sequence). CDR3 bases: TGTGCCAGCAGTTTAAATCCCCCAGCGGAAACCCGCGAGCAGTACTTC. Its protein is CASSLNPPAETREQYF.

The chain has TRBV25-1 and TRBJ1-4, with 7 nucleotides matching TRBD1. The CDR3 runs 15 residues. The V segment lost 4 bases and the J segment 2 bases; nucleotides outside the gene matches: 4. CDR1 is MGHDK and CDR2 is SYGVNS in the germline V gene. CDR3: CASSVYRGTNEKLFF. The CDR3 DNA is TGTGCCAGCAGTGTCTACAGGGGCACTAATGAAAAACTGTTTTTT.

This chain links TRBV9 with TRBJ2-7, with 11 bases that match TRBD2. V lost 0 bases and J lost 9; bases outside the gene matches: 8. Germline-derived CDR1 and CDR2 are SGDLS and YYNGEE. The length of the CDR3 is 15 residues. The CDR3 sequence: CASSVGTGLAGWQYF. The CDR3 bases are TGTGCCAGCAGCGTAGGTACAGGACTAGCGGGTTGGCAGTACTTC. Supplemented by reference TRBV9 and TRBJ2-7, the full variable domain reads DSGVTQTPKHLITATGQRVTLRCSPRSGDLSVYWYQQSLDQGLQFLIQYYNGEERAKGNILERFSAQQFPDLHSELNLSSLELGDSALYFCASSVGTGLAGWQYFGPGTRLTVT.

The V gene is TRBV5-1, the J gene TRBJ2-2; maybe TRBD2 (5 bases). The V end was cut by 4 bases, the J end by 7 bases, with 17 bases between. CDR1 and CDR2 from the germline V gene are SGHRS and YFSETQ. The CDR3 has 15 residues. CDR3 sequence: CASSPTRVGDGELFF. The CDR3 DNA is TGCGCCAGCAGCCCGACTCGGGTCGGGGACGGGGAGCTGTTTTTT.

To note about this clone: Relative to the germline gene, one junction end is altered; a read error may explain this. The rearrangement joins TRBV18 to TRBJ2-1, with a tentative D call TRBD2 (5 bases). This CDR3 comprises 16 residues. Germline CDR1 reads KGHSH; CDR2 reads LQKENI. Written as DNA, the CDR3 is TGTGCCAGCTCACCACGGAGGACCGCCTCCCACAATGAGCAGTTCTTC. Its protein is CASSPRRTASHNEQFF.

The chain couples TRBV19 to TRBJ2-1; TRBD2 matches 10 bases. V lost 1 base, J lost 9 bases, and 9 bases stayed unmatched. The CDR3 spans 16 residues. Germline lookup yields CDR1 LNHDA and CDR2 SQIVND (reference sequence). DNA for the CDR3: TGTGCCAGTAGTATAGGGGTAGCGGGAGGTTGGAGTGAGCAGTTCTTC. The encoded protein is CASSIGVAGGWSEQFF.

The chain employs TRBV11-1 and TRBJ2-7; 8 positions match TRBD1. Trimming took 4 bases from V and 2 from J; bases not matched to a gene: 7. Germline lookup yields CDR1 SGHAT and CDR2 FQDESV (reference sequence). The CDR3 loop spans 15 amino acids. CDR3 DNA: TGTGCCAGCAGCTCTCAGGGGGCCCCTGCCTACGAGCAGTACTTC. It is translated as CASSSQGAPAYEQYF.

In this sample, this clone turned up once. The chain employs TRBV6-1 and TRBJ2-1, with 7 bases aligning to TRBD1. V trimming: 3 bases; J trimming: 3 bases; junction bases outside the gene matches: 2. The germline gives CDR1 MNHNS, CDR2 SASEGT. This CDR3 is 14 amino acids long. The CDR3 coding sequence is TGTGCCAGCAGTGAGGGGACAGACTACAATGAGCAGTTCTTC. Translated, it gives CASSEGTDYNEQFF.

The chain is built from TRBV9 and TRBJ2-3; no clear D gene. Deletions cut 0 bases from V and 7 bases from J, with 9 bases between. The CDR3 runs 13 residues. From germline, CDR1 is SGDLS and CDR2 YYNGEE. CDR3 loop: CASSVVSSHTQYF. As DNA, the CDR3 is TGTGCCAGCAGCGTAGTATCGAGTCATACGCAGTATTTT.